This is a list of T cell receptor beta chains from one sample in a study of CD8 T cells in ankylosing spondylitis. TCRdb independently ran MiXCR on the 5' RACE reads; one entry per CDR3 protein. The data show a few hundred thousand distinct CDR3 sequences, around 20% seen once. The sequencing sample was made of blood, either unsorted or a sorted T cell fraction (not recorded which). These TCRs come from a male donor with ankylosing spondylitis. Both conserved end residues are part of each CDR3. The D gene is left open where the match is weak. Some rows have no size entry. The others give once, few or many, or a class for an expanded clone.

TRBV2	TRBJ1-2	-	-	CASSAWARGGGYTF	TGTGCCAGCAGTGCGTGGGCCCGGGGAGGTGGCTACACCTTC
TRBV10-3	TRBJ1-5	few	-	CAISEADQPQHF	TGTGCCATCAGTGAGGCGGATCAGCCCCAGCATTTT
TRBV9	TRBJ1-1	few	TRBD1	CASSGRTGENTEAFF	TGTGCCAGCAGCGGTCGGACAGGGGAGAACACTGAAGCTTTCTTT
TRBV12-3/TRBV12-4	TRBJ1-5	-	-	CASSSSGVSNQPQHF	TGTGCCAGCAGCTCGAGCGGAGTAAGCAATCAGCCCCAGCATTTT
TRBV5-8	TRBJ2-7	few	-	CASSLDREDEQYF	TGTGCCAGCAGCTTGGACAGGGAGGACGAGCAGTACTTC
TRBV5-1	TRBJ2-1	-	TRBD1	CASSFFPGGYEQFF	TGCGCCAGCAGCTTCTTCCCAGGGGGCTATGAGCAGTTCTTC
TRBV30	TRBJ2-3	few	TRBD1	CAWSSGRGLTDTQYF	TGTGCCTGGAGTTCCGGAAGGGGGCTCACAGATACGCAGTATTTT
TRBV5-4	TRBJ2-1	-	TRBD2	CASSLRVAGNNEQFF	TGTGCCAGCAGCCTCAGGGTAGCGGGGAACAATGAGCAGTTCTTC
TRBV27	TRBJ1-5	-	TRBD1	CASSWDRGGQPQHF	TGTGCCAGCAGTTGGGACAGGGGAGGACAGCCCCAGCATTTT
TRBV6-1	TRBJ2-3	-	TRBD2	CASSPHILAGNTDTQYF	TGTGCCAGCAGTCCCCACATTCTAGCGGGAAACACAGATACGCAGTATTTT
TRBV7-9	TRBJ2-2	-	TRBD1	CASSLLQGSNTGELFF	TGTGCCAGCAGCCTATTACAGGGGTCGAACACCGGGGAGCTGTTTTTT
TRBV7-8	TRBJ1-1	few	-	CASSLGAQNTEAFF	TGTGCCAGCAGCTTAGGGGCACAGAACACTGAAGCTTTCTTT
TRBV6-4	TRBJ2-2	many	-	CASSDRSTGELFF	TGTGCCAGCAGTGACAGGAGCACCGGGGAGCTGTTTTTT
TRBV15	TRBJ2-1	-	TRBD2	CATSRSAGGYNEQFF	TGTGCCACCAGCAGATCCGCGGGGGGCTACAATGAGCAGTTCTTC
TRBV14	TRBJ2-3	once	-	CASSQVTGRITDTQYF	TGTGCCAGCAGCCAAGTAACGGGACGGATCACAGATACGCAGTATTTT
TRBV27	TRBJ2-2	few	-	CASSLRGWGGGELFF	TGTGCCAGCAGTTTACGTGGTTGGGGTGGCGGGGAGCTGTTTTTT
TRBV7-9	TRBJ2-5	few	TRBD1	CASSPGTGIVEETQYF	TGTGCCAGCAGCCCTGGGACAGGGATAGTGGAAGAGACCCAGTACTTC
TRBV7-9	TRBJ1-1	-	-	CASSPYSTLMNTEAFF	TGTGCCAGCAGCCCTTACAGCACCCTTATGAACACTGAAGCTTTCTTT
TRBV14	TRBJ2-3	-	-	CASSQDGVFSTDMQYF	TGTGCCAGCAGCCAAGATGGGGTGTTCAGCACAGATATGCAGTATTTT
TRBV2	TRBJ2-2	-	-	CASRISGLNTGELFF	TGTGCCAGCAGGATCAGCGGACTGAACACCGGGGAGCTGTTTTTT
TRBV3-1	TRBJ2-2	many	-	CASSQVTQNTGELFF	TGTGCCAGCAGCCAAGTGACACAGAACACCGGGGAGCTGTTTTTT
TRBV3-1	TRBJ2-2	many	-	CASSQDSGELFF	TGTGCCAGCAGCCAAGATTCCGGGGAGCTGTTTTTT
TRBV3-1	TRBJ1-3	few	-	CASSPLAQPNTIYF	TGTGCCAGCAGCCCTCTGGCCCAGCCCAACACCATATATTTT
TRBV7-9	TRBJ2-7	-	-	CASSSGIWNEQYF	TGTGCCAGCAGCTCAGGGATTTGGAACGAGCAGTACTTC
TRBV4-1	TRBJ2-1	-	-	CASSPILSALYNEQFF	TGCGCCAGCAGCCCAATCCTAAGTGCCCTCTACAATGAGCAGTTCTTC
TRBV12-3/TRBV12-4	TRBJ2-1	few	TRBD2	CASSLPLAAYNEQFF	TGTGCCAGCAGTCTACCTCTAGCGGCCTACAATGAGCAGTTCTTC
TRBV27	TRBJ2-1	few	-	CASSGWDEQFF	TGTGCCAGCAGCGGGTGGGATGAGCAGTTCTTC
TRBV2	TRBJ1-1	few	-	CTTHGVTEAFF	TGTACAACCCACGGGGTCACTGAAGCTTTCTTT
TRBV7-2	TRBJ2-7	-	TRBD2	CASSWAGGPSYEQYF	TGTGCCAGCAGCTGGGCGGGAGGGCCTTCCTACGAGCAGTACTTC
TRBV4-2	TRBJ2-3	few	TRBD1	CASSQGTGGDTQYF	TGTGCCAGCAGCCAAGGGACAGGGGGAGATACGCAGTATTTT
TRBV5-1	TRBJ1-1	few	-	CASSKLDSDALNTEAFF	TGCGCCAGCAGCAAGTTAGACAGCGACGCGTTGAACACTGAAGCTTTCTTT